This T cell receptor (beta chain) was observed in a study of CD8 T cells in Susac syndrome. General study results and limits: Within total CD8+ repertoires, 15 to 20 Susac-specific public clones were found, and within CD8+ TEMRA repertoires, four or five.

Reverse transcription of roughly 0.5 to 1 ug RNA was carried out with random hexamers. Amplification of TCR beta CDR3 was carried out by immunoSEQ multiplex PCR, which covered 54 Vbeta and 13 Jbeta segments. TCRdb reprocessed the immunoSEQ multiplex PCR reads via MiXCR and lists one record per CDR3 protein. The data contain about 150,000 distinct CDR3 sequences, 85% to 95% of them singletons. The germline CDR1 and CDR2 sequences are MNHEY and SMNVEV (reference sequence). This CDR3 spans 15 amino acids. Trimming took 5 bases from V and 5 from J; bases not matched to a gene: 9. About this clonotype itself: Its antigen is undetermined.

TCR beta sequencing was performed on blood CD8+ and CD4+ T cells. Isolation of CD8+ and CD4+ T cells was performed negatively, whereas enrichment of TEMRA cells was done by FACS. This receptor was obtained from a human donor with Susac syndrome. The specimen sequenced was CD8+ T cells from PBMCs. The chain is built from TRBV27 and TRBJ2-1, with 7 bases lining up with TRBD2. CDR3: CASSRMSGMDNEQFF. DNA for the CDR3: TGTGCCAGCAGTCGGATGAGCGGGATGGACAATGAGCAGTTCTTC.